These 7 T cell receptor beta chains were all obtained from the same sample, sequenced in a study of blood T cell repertoires in COVID-19. Profiling relied on immunoSEQ multiplex PCR, and the TCRdb table lists in-frame clones only, not all of them. The sample consists of roughly 140,000 clones, roughly 89% of them appearing once. Sample: peripheral blood. The receptors were gathered from a middle-aged woman with acute or convalescent COVID-19.

The V call is TRBV30, the J call TRBJ2-7; TRBD2 matches 10 bases. CDR1 and CDR2 (germline): GTSNPN, SVGIG (reference sequence). J gave up 4 bases and V 8 bases, and 17 bases lay outside the gene matches. This CDR3 has 16 residues. In nucleotides, the CDR3 is TGTGCCGGGGCCTCTTGGGGAGCGGGAGGGCCATACGAGCAGTACTTC. This translates into CAGASWGAGGPYEQYF.

The genes are TRBV4-3 and TRBJ1-1, with D possibly TRBD1 on 6 matching bases. This CDR3 is 14 amino acids long. Germline-derived CDR1 and CDR2 are LGHNA and YSLEER. V shed 1 base and J shed 5 bases, with 11 bases lying between them. The CDR3 sequence is CASSQVGGRTEAFF. CDR3 nucleotide sequence: TGCGCCAGCAGCCAAGTGGGGGGGCGAACTGAAGCTTTCTTT.

This chain connects TRBV10-3 to TRBJ1-3; 8 nucleotides agree with TRBD1. The CDR3 sequence is 17 residues long. J lost 4 bases, V lost 7 bases, and 15 bases had no gene match. The germline CDR1 and CDR2 sequences are ENHRY and SYGVKD. The CDR3 nucleotides read TGTGCCATCACTAATACAAGGACAGGGAATTCAGGAAACACCATATATTTT. It translates to CAITNTRTGNSGNTIYF.

This rearrangement joins TRBV30 to TRBJ1-6; possible D gene TRBD1, 5 bases. V dropped 4 bases and J dropped 6 bases, with 10 bases sitting between them. The germline CDR1 and CDR2 sequences are GTSNPN and SVGIG (reference sequence). There are 13 residues in the CDR3. DNA for the CDR3: TGTGCCTGGATCCGACAGCCTAATTCACCCCTCCACTTT. Its translation is CAWIRQPNSPLHF.

The chain employs TRBV2 and TRBJ2-7; tentative D call: TRBD1 (5 bases). The CDR3 spans 14 residues. Germline-derived CDR1 and CDR2 are SNHLY and FYNNEI. Trimming removed 3 bases from V and 3 bases from J, with 12 bases in between. The CDR3 protein is CASSEYRLLYEQYF. Written as DNA, the CDR3 is TGTGCCAGCAGTGAGTACAGGCTCCTCTACGAGCAGTACTTC.

This clone appeared a few times. The chain employs TRBV7-2 and TRBJ1-1; TRBD1 might be the D (5 bases). From germline, CDR1 is SGHTA and CDR2 FQGNSA. This CDR3 region has 13 residues. V was pared by 5 bases and J by 11 bases, with 18 bases between. Here the CDR3 reads CASSPRFQGYAFF. DNA for the CDR3: TGTGCCAGCAGCCCTCGGTTTCAGGGATACGCTTTCTTT.

Concerning this clone: A read error may produce the germline difference seen at one junction end. The V gene is TRBV6-5, the J gene TRBJ1-1, with D uncertain. The CDR3 sequence is 15 residues long. Germline assignment: CDR1 MNHEY and CDR2 SVGAGI. The CDR3 protein is CASSQSGSLRTQLVF. CDR3 bases: TGTGCCAGCAGTCAATCTGGGAGTTTGAGGACGCAACTCGTCTTT.